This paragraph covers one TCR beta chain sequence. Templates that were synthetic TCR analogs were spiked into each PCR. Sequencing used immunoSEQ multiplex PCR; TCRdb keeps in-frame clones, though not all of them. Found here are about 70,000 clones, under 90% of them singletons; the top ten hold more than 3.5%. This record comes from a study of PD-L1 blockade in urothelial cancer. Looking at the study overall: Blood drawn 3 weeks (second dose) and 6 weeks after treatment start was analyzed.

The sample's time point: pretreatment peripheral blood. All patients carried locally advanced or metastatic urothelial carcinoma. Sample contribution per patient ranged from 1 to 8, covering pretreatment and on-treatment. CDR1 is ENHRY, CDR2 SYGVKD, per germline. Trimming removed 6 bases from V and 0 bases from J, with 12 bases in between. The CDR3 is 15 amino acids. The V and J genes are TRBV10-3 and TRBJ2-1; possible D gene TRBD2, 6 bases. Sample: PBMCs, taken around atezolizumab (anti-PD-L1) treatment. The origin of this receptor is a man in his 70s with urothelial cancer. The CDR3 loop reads CAIRPGTYSYNEQFF. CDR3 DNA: TGTGCCATCAGGCCCGGGACTTACTCCTACAATGAGCAGTTCTTC.